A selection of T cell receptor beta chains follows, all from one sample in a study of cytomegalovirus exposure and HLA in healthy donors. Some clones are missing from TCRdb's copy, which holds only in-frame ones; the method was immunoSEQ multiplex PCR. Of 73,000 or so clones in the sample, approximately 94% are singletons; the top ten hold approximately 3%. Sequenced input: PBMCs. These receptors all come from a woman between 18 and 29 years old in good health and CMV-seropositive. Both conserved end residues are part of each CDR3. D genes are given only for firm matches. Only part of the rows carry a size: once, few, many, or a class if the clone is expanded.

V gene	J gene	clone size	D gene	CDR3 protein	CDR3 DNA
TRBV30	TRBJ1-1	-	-	CAWSVWGNTEAFF	TGTGCCTGGAGTGTATGGGGCAACACTGAAGCTTTCTTT
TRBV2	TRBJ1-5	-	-	CASSLRVVSNQPQHF	TGTGCCAGCAGCCTCAGGGTTGTCAGCAATCAGCCCCAGCATTTT
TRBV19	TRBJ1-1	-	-	CASSRTGNTEAFF	TGTGCCAGTAGTAGAACAGGGAACACTGAAGCTTTCTTT
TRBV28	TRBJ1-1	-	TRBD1	CASSRGQGAGSAFF	TGTGCCAGCAGTCGGGGACAGGGGGCGGGGTCAGCTTTCTTT
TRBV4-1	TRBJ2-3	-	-	CASSQDLALSTDTQYF	TGCGCCAGCAGCCAAGATTTGGCACTAAGCACAGATACGCAGTATTTT
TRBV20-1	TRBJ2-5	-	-	CSADLQETQYF	TGCAGTGCTGACTTACAAGAGACCCAGTACTTC
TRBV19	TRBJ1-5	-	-	CASTPQIKNQPQHF	TGTGCCAGTACTCCTCAGATAAAGAATCAGCCCCAGCATTTT
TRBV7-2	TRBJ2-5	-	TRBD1	CASSSGQGPRETQYF	TGTGCCAGCAGCTCCGGACAGGGACCCCGGGAGACCCAGTACTTC
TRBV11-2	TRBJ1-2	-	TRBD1	CASSPLQGDLGYTF	TGTGCCAGCAGCCCTCTACAGGGGGATTTAGGCTACACCTTC
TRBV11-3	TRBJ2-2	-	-	CASSLDSSGTGELFF	TGTGCCAGCAGCTTAGATTCTAGTGGCACCGGGGAGCTGTTTTTT
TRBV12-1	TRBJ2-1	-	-	CASARSGRVYNEQFF	TGTGCCAGCGCGCGTTCCGGGAGGGTCTACAATGAGCAGTTCTTC
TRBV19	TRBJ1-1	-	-	CASGGTTDTEAFF	TGTGCCAGTGGAGGGACGACAGACACTGAAGCTTTCTTT
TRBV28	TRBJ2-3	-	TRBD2	CASSSIAGGRNTQYF	TGTGCCAGCAGTTCCATAGCGGGGGGGCGAAATACGCAGTATTTT
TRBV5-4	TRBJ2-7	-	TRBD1	CASSKGTGRTYEQYF	TGTGCCAGCAGCAAGGGGACAGGGAGGACCTACGAGCAGTACTTC
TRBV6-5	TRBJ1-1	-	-	CASSYSGGWDTEAFF	TGTGCCAGCAGTTACTCCGGAGGGTGGGACACTGAAGCTTTCTTT
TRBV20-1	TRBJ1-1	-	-	CSCGVNTEAFF	TGCAGTTGCGGGGTGAACACTGAAGCTTTCTTT
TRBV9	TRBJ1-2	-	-	CASSVTGDYGYTF	TGTGCCAGCAGCGTGACAGGTGACTATGGCTACACCTTC
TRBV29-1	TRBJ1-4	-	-	CSVEGQSWPTNEKLFF	TGCAGCGTTGAAGGTCAGTCCTGGCCAACTAATGAAAAACTGTTTTTT
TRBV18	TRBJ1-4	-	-	CASSPLSVSTNEKLFF	TGTGCCAGCTCACCTCTTAGTGTGTCAACTAATGAAAAACTGTTTTTT
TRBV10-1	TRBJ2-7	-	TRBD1	CASSAGQGLKQYF	TGCGCCAGCAGTGCGGGACAGGGTCTAAAGCAGTACTTC
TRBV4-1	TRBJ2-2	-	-	CASSQGRGAGGELFF	TGCGCCAGCAGCCAAGGCAGGGGCGCGGGCGGGGAGCTGTTTTTT
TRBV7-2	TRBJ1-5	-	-	CASSSAGPSNHQPQHF	TGTGCCAGCAGCTCCGCGGGACCCTCTAACCATCAGCCCCAGCATTTT
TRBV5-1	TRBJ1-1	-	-	CASSLGATVNTEAFF	TGCGCCAGCAGCTTGGGCGCCACAGTTAACACTGAAGCTTTCTTT
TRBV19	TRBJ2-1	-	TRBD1	CASSIYLTGSSYNEQFF	TGTGCCAGTAGTATTTATTTGACAGGGAGCTCCTACAATGAGCAGTTCTTC
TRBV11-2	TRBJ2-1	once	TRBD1	CASSPSEGTGIEQFF	TGTGCCAGCAGCCCCTCCGAGGGGACAGGGATTGAGCAGTTCTTC
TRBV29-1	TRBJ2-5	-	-	CSVDTSNLETQYF	TGCAGCGTCGATACTAGCAATCTAGAGACCCAGTACTTC
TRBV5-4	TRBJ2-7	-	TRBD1	CASSRLGQGSYEQYF	TGTGCCAGCAGCCGCCTGGGACAGGGGTCCTACGAGCAGTACTTC
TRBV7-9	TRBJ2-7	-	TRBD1	CASSGPDRGNEQYF	TGTGCCAGCAGCGGACCGGACAGGGGGAACGAGCAGTACTTC
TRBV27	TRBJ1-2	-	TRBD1	CASKSTGTGAIYGYTF	TGTGCCAGCAAATCTACCGGGACAGGGGCAATTTATGGCTACACCTTC
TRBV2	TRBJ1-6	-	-	CASSQEGVRSPLHF	TGTGCCAGCAGTCAGGAGGGTGTTCGCTCACCCCTCCACTTT
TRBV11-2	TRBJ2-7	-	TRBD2	CASSSGLAGTYEQYF	TGTGCCAGCAGCTCAGGACTAGCGGGGACCTACGAGCAGTACTTC
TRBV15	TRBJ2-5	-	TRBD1	CATSRHRGQGETQYF	TGTGCCACCAGCAGACACAGGGGGCAAGGAGAGACCCAGTACTTC
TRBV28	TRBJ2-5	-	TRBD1	CASRGTGRETQYF	TGTGCCAGCAGAGGGACAGGGAGGGAGACCCAGTACTTC
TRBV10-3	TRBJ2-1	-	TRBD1	CAISESRDRVIPSSYNEQFF	TGTGCCATCAGTGAGTCCAGGGACAGGGTAATCCCGAGCTCCTACAATGAGCAGTTCTTC
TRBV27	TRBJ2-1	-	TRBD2	CASSLSASGGLNEQFF	TGTGCCAGCAGTTTATCGGCTAGCGGGGGTCTCAATGAGCAGTTCTTC
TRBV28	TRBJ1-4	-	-	CASSLSSQSTNEKLFF	TGTGCCAGCAGTTTATCCTCCCAGTCAACTAATGAAAAACTGTTTTTT
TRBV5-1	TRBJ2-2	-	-	CASSLVWITRTNTGELFF	TGCGCCAGCAGCTTAGTCTGGATAACTAGGACGAACACCGGGGAGCTGTTTTTT
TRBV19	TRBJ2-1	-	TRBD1	CASSLSGGQGILDEQFF	TGTGCCAGTAGCCTGAGCGGGGGACAGGGGATTCTGGATGAGCAGTTCTTC
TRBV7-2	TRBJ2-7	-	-	CASSLAGAGRGPWDSYEQYF	TGTGCCAGCAGCTTAGCCGGGGCTGGCAGGGGCCCTTGGGATTCCTACGAGCAGTACTTC
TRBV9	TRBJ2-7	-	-	CASSVQGKGEQYF	TGTGCCAGCAGCGTGCAGGGGAAGGGTGAGCAGTACTTC
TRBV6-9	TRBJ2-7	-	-	CASRGAPPWGGTYEQYF	TGTGCCAGCAGGGGGGCCCCCCCCTGGGGGGGGACCTACGAGCAGTACTTC
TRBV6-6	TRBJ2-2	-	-	CASSYSRTGELFF	TGTGCCAGCAGTTACTCGCGCACCGGGGAGCTGTTTTTT
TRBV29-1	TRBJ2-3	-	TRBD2	CSVDTAGRGLTTDTQYF	TGCAGCGTTGATACCGCGGGTCGGGGACTAACCACAGATACGCAGTATTTT
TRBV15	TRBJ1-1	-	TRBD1	CATSRQGESAEAFF	TGTGCCACCAGCAGACAGGGGGAGTCGGCTGAAGCTTTCTTT
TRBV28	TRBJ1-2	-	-	CASYSGSGQGDYGYTF	TGTGCCAGCTATTCGGGCTCCGGGCAGGGCGACTATGGCTACACCTTC
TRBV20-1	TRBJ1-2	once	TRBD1	CSARTGGYTF	TGCAGTGCCAGGACAGGGGGCTACACCTTC
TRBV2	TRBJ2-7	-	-	CASNPEGPYEQYF	TGTGCCAGCAATCCGGAGGGTCCCTACGAGCAGTACTTC
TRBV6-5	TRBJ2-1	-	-	CASRRDSFLFF	TGTGCCAGCAGGCGGGACAGTTTCTTGTTCTTC
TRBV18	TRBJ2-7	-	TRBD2	CASSSRGGTSDSYEQYF	TGTGCCAGCTCATCTAGAGGTGGGACTAGCGACTCCTACGAGCAGTACTTC